This T cell receptor (beta chain) emerged from a study of vaccination effects on CD4 cells after COVID-19. Study-level information: BNT162b2 vaccine or mRNA-1273 vaccine was given to participants in two doses. The two convalescent patients provided samples 16 days and one week before vaccination.

V lost 6 bases and J 2 bases, leaving 13 bases between the germline ends. Looked up from germline, CDR1 is KGHSH and CDR2 is LQKENI. The CDR3 is 14 amino acids. The data were produced by immunoSEQ multiplex PCR, yet TCRdb's version contains in-frame clones alone and is incomplete. In the table there are roughly 57,000 clones, under 80% of which are singletons. Before sequencing took place, the ViraFEST assay used viral peptide pools to expand antigen-specific CD4+ T cells. When ten to eleven days of culture had elapsed, CD4+ T cells were isolated. This person's SARS-CoV-2 infection, confirmed by PCR, occurred between March and December 2020. The culture used as the negative control contained an HIV-1 Nef peptide pool. Days 3 and 7 saw half the medium replaced with IL-2 medium. In the case of this clone: Its antigen is not identified. Other nucleotide sequences in the sample specify the same CDR3.

The rearrangement links TRBV18 to TRBJ1-2, with D maybe TRBD1 (5 bases). This specimen was CD4+ T cells from PBMCs cultured with HIV peptides, taken before COVID-19 vaccination. Regarding subset: HIV-1 Nef peptide pool negative control/reference culture. This receptor was identified in a human donor who had a prior SARS-CoV-2 infection. The CDR3 sequence: CASSLLPGNYGYTF. CDR3 DNA: TGTGCCAGCTCCCTTCTGCCAGGGAACTATGGCTACACCTTC.